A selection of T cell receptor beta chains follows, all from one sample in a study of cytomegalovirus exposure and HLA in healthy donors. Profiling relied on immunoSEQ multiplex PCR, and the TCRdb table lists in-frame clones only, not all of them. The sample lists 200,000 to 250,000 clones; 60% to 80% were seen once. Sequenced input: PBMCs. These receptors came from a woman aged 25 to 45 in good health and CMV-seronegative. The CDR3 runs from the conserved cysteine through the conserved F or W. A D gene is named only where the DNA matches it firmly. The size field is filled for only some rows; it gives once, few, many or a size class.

TGCGCCAGCAGCTTGGAAGGGTGGCCAGGGTTCGGGAACACTGAAGCTTTCTTT	CASSLEGWPGFGNTEAFF	-	TRBV5-1	-	TRBJ1-1
TGTGCCAGCTCACTAACCAGGGTAGAAAACACTGAAGCTTTCTTT	CASSLTRVENTEAFF	-	TRBV18	-	TRBJ1-1
TGTGCCAGCAGCCGACCCGGGTCGTACACTGAAGCTTTCTTT	CASSRPGSYTEAFF	-	TRBV6-5	-	TRBJ1-1
TGTGCCAGCAGTGAAGCGCGTCGGGGAACGAACTCCTACGAGCAGTACTTC	CASSEARRGTNSYEQYF	-	TRBV6-1	-	TRBJ2-7
TGTGCCACCAGCATGACTAGCGGGAGAGTGCTCCAAGAGACCCAGTACTTC	CATSMTSGRVLQETQYF	few	TRBV15	TRBD2	TRBJ2-5
TGTGCCAGCAGCGCCTACAGGAGGAACACCGGGGAGCTGTTTTTT	CASSAYRRNTGELFF	-	TRBV7-9	-	TRBJ2-2
TGTGCCAGCAGGGTGGGCAGCGGACCCTCGGCGGAGACCCAGTACTTC	CASRVGSGPSAETQYF	-	TRBV7-3	-	TRBJ2-5
TGCGCCAGCAGCTTGCTCGGGACTAGCAACGAGCAGTACTTC	CASSLLGTSNEQYF	-	TRBV5-1	TRBD2	TRBJ2-7
TGTGCCTGGAGTGTCACTACAGGGCTGGGGACTGAAGCTTTCTTT	CAWSVTTGLGTEAFF	-	TRBV30	-	TRBJ1-1
TGTGCCAGCAGCTCCTGGCAGGGCCGCCGCTATGGCTACACCTTC	CASSSWQGRRYGYTF	-	TRBV7-9	-	TRBJ1-2
TGTGCCAGCAGCCCAACCAGGGACAGGGTACGCCATGGCTACACCTTC	CASSPTRDRVRHGYTF	-	TRBV5-4	TRBD1	TRBJ1-2
TGTGCCAGCAGTTGGACTAGCGGGAGTACCAATGAGCAGTTCTTC	CASSWTSGSTNEQFF	-	TRBV28	TRBD2	TRBJ2-1
TGTGCCAGCAGATTAGCGGGAGGGCCGGCTGTTGAGCAGTACTTC	CASRLAGGPAVEQYF	-	TRBV6-5	TRBD2	TRBJ2-7
TGCGCCAGCAGCCAAGCTGAGTATAGCACAGATACGCAGTATTTT	CASSQAEYSTDTQYF	-	TRBV4-1	-	TRBJ2-3
TGTGCCAGCGGGGACTCTTATGGCTACACCTTC	CASGDSYGYTF	-	TRBV2	-	TRBJ1-2